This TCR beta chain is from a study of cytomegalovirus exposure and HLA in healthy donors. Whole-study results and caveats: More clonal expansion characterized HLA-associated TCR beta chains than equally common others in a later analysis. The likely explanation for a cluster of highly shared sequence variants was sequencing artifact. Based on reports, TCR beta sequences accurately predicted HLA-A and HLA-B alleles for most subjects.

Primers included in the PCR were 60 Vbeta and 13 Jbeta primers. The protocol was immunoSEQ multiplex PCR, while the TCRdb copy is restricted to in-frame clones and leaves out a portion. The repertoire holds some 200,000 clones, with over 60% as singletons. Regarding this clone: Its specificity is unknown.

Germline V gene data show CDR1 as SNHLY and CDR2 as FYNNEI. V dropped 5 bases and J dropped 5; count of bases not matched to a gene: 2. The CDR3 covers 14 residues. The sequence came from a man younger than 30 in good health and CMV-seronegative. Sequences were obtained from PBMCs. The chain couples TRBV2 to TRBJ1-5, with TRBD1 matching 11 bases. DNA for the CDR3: TGTGCCAGCAGTAAGGACAGGGGGCATCAGCCCCAGCATTTT. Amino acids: CASSKDRGHQPQHF.